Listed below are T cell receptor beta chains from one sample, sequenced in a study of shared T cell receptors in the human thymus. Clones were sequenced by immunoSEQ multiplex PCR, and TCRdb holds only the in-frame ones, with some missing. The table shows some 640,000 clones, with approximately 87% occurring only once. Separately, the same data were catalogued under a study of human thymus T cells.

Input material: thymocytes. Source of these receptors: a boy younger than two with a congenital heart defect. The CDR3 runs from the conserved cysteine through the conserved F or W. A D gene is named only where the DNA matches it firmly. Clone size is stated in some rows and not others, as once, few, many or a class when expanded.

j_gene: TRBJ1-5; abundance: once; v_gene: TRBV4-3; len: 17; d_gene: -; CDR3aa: CASSQDLPVNSNQPQHF
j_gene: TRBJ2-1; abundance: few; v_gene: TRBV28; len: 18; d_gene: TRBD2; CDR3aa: CASSLSGLAGGPYNEQFF
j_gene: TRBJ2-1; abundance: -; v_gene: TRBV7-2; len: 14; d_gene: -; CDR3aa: CASSFRGRYNEQFF
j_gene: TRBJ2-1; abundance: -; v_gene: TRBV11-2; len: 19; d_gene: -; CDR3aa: CASSSRGTGGDPSYNEQFF
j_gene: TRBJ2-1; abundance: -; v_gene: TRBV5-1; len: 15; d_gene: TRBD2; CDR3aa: CASSFPGTSAVEQFF
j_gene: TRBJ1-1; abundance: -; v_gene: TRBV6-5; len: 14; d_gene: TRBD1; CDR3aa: CASSYTGGNTEAFF
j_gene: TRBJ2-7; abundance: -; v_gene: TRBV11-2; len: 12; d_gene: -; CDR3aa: CASGWVEREQYF
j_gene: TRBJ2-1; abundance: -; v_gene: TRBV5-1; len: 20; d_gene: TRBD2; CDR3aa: CASSFLVSGSYLSSYNEQFF
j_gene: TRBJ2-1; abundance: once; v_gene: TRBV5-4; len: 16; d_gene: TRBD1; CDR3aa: CASRVGGSGSYNEQFF
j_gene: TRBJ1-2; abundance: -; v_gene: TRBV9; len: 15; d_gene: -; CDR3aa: CASSVGGPLGYGYTF
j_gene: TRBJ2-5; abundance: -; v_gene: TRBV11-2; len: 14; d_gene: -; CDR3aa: CASSLNGYQETQYF
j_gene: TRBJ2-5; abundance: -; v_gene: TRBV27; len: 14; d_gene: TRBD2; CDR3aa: CASSRRGGIETQYF
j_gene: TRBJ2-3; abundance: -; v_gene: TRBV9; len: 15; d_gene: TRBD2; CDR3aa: CASSVGGLPTDTQYF
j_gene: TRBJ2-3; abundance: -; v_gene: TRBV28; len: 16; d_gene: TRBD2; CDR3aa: CASSFRREGGTDTQYF
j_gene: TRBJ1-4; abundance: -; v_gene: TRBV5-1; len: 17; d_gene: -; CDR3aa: CASSLAGSINYAEKLFF
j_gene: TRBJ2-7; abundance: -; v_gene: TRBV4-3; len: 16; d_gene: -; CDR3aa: CASSQDQGQLRGEQYF
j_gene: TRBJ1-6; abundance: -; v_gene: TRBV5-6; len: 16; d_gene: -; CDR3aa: CASSLGRTESNSPLHF
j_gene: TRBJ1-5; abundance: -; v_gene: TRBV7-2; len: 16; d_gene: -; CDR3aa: CASSSLTGTRPQPQHF
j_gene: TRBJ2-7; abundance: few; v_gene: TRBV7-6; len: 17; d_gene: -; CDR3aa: CASSPDRGTGNSYEQYF
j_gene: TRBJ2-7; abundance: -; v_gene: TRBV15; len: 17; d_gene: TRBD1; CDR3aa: CATSRDPGQGTSYEQYF
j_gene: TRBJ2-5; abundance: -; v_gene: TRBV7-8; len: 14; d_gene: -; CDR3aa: CASSFMVLGETQYF
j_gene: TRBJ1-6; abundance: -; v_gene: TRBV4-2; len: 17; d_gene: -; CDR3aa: CASSQDSKEPGNSPLHF
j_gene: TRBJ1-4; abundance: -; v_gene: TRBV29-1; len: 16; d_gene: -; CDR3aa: CSVEVPAWQGSEKLFF
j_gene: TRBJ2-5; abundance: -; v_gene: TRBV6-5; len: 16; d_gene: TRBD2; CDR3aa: CASSYERGGRGETQYF
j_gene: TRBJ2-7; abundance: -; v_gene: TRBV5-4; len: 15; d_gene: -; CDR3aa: CASSSTTAHAYEQYF
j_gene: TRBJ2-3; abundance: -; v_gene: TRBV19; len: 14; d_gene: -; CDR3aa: CASSINGSTDTQYF
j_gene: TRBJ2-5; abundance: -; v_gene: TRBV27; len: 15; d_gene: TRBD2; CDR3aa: CASTSTSGRGETQYF
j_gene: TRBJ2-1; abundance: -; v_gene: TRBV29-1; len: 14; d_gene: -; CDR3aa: CSVEGAGAPLEQFF
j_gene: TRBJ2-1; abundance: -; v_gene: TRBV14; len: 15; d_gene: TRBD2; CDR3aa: CASSYQREGRNEQFF
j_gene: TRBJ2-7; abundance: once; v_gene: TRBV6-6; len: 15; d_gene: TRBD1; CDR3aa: CASSKTGAGNYEQYF
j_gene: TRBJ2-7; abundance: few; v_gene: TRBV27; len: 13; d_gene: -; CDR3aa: CASRPTVLDEQYF
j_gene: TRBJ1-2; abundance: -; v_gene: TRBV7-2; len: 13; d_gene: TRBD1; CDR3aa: CASSPNRGGGYTF
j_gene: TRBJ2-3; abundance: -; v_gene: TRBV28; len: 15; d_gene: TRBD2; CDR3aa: CASSFGAGGTDTQYF
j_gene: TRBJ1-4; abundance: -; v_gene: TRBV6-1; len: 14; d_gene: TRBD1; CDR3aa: CASSWTGTNEKLFF
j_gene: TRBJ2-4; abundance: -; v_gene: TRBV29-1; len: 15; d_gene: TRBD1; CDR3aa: CSVVLGQLAKNIQYF
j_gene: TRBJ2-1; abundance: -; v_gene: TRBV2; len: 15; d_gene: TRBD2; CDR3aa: CASTTLAGNNNEQFF
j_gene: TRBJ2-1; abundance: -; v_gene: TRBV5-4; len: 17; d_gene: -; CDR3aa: CASSFFQRLVSYNEQFF
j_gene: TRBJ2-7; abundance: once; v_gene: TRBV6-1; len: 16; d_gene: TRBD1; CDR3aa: CASSEPGQDNPYEQYF
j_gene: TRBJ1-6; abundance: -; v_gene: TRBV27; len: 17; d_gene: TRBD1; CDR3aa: CASSSGTGSSYNSPLHF
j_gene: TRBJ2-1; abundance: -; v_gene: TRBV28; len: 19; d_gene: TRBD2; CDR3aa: CASIGGPGGLAVEYNEQFF
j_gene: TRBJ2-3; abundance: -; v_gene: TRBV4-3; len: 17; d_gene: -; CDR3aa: CASSQDPRGGVTDTQYF
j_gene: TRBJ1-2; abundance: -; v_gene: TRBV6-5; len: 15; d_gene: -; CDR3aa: CASSYRRLANYGYTF
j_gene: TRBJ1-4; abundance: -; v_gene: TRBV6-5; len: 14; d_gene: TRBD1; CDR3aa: CASSPRDRAEKLFF
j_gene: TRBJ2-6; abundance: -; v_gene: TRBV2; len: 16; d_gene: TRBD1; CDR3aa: CASSGDRWTGANVLTF
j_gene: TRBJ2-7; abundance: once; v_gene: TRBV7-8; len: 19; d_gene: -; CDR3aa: CASSHIWLDARPALSEQYF
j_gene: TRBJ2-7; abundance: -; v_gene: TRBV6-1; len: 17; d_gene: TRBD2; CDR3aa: CASSVPGLAGGLYEQYF
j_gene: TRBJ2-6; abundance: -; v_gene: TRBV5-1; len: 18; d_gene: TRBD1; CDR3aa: CASSLGDSTFSGANVLTF
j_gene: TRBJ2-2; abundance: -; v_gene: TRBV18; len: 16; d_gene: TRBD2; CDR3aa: CASSPVAGTNTGELFF
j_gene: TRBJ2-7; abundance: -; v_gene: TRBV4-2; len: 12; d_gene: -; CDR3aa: CASSHTGSEQYF
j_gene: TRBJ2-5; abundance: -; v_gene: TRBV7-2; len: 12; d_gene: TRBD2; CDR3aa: CASSFRGVGQYF
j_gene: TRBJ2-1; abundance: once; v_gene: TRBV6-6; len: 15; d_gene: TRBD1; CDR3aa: CASNPGQGIGNEQFF
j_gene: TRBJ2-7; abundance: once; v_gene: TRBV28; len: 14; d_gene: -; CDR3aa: CASSLPGSGYEQYF
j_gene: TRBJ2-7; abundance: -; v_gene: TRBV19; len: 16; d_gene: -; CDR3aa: CASSGQQGSPPYEQYF
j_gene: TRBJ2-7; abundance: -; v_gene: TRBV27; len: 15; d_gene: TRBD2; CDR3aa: CASSLIAGPLYEQYF
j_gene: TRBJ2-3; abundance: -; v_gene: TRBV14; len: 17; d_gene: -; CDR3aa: CASSQESPLARTDTQYF
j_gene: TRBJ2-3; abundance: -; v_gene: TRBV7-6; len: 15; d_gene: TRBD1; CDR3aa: CASSSIRGQTDTQYF